This T cell receptor (beta chain) was identified in a study of blood T cell repertoires in COVID-19. There are 14 residues in the CDR3. J was trimmed by 2 bases and V by 7 bases; bases with no gene match: 6. Looked up from germline, CDR1 is LNHDA and CDR2 is SQIVND (reference sequence). Here immunoSEQ multiplex PCR was the method, and the copy in TCRdb shows in-frame clones only, minus some. The sample has 40,000 or so clones; about three quarters are singletons. The rearrangement links TRBV19 to TRBJ1-1; 8 bases align to TRBD1. This TCR was recovered from a man in his 70s with COVID-19, enrolled during active disease. The sample consisted of peripheral blood. The CDR3 DNA sequence: TGTGCCAGTAAAAAGACAGGGGTAAACACTGAAGCTTTCTTT. Translated, it gives CASKKTGVNTEAFF.